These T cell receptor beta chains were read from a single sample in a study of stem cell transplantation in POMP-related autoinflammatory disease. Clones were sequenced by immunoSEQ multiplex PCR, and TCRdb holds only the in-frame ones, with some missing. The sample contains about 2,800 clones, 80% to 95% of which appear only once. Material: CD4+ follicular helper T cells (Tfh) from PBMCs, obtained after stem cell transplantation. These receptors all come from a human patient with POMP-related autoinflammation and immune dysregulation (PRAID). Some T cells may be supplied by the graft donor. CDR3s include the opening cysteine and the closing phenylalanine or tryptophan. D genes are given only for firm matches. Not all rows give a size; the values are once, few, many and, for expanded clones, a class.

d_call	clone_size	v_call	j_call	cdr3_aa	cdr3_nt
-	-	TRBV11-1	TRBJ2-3	CASSRITDTQYF	TGTGCCAGCAGCCGGATTACAGATACGCAGTATTTT
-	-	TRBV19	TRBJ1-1	CASSAGHSMNTEAFF	TGTGCCAGTAGTGCCGGACACTCAATGAACACTGAAGCTTTCTTT
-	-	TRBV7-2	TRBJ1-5	CASSLQGSSNQPQHF	TGTGCCAGCAGCTTACAGGGGAGTAGCAATCAGCCCCAGCATTTT
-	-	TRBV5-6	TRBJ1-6	CASSLLSSWGSSPLHF	TGTGCCAGCAGCTTGTTGAGCAGTTGGGGATCGTCACCCCTCCACTTT
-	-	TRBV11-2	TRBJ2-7	CASSLDPTSYEQYF	TGTGCCAGCAGCTTAGACCCTACCTCCTACGAGCAGTACTTC
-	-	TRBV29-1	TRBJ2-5	CSVEWWAGETQYF	TGCAGCGTTGAGTGGTGGGCCGGAGAGACCCAGTACTTC
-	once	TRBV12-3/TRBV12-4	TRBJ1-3	CASSFRVKDTIYF	TGTGCCAGCAGTTTCAGGGTTAAGGACACCATATATTTT
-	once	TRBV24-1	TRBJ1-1	CATSEAGVNGEAFF	TGTGCCACCAGTGAGGCCGGGGTCAACGGTGAAGCTTTCTTT
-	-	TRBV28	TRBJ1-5	CASSLSRQPQHF	TGTGCCAGCAGTCTTAGTAGACAGCCCCAGCATTTT
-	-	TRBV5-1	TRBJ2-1	CASSLRRGESDNEQFF	TGCGCCAGCAGCTTGAGAAGGGGGGAGTCGGACAATGAGCAGTTCTTC
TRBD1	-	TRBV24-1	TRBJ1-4	CATSDPSDDTGGKLFF	TGTGCCACCAGTGACCCCTCAGATGATACAGGGGGGAAACTGTTTTTT
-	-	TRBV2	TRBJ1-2	CASSDWGAANYGYTF	TGTGCCAGCAGTGATTGGGGGGCAGCTAACTATGGCTACACCTTC
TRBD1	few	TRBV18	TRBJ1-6	CASSPRTGSSYNSPLHF	TGTGCCAGCTCACCCCGGACAGGGAGCTCCTATAATTCACCCCTCCACTTT
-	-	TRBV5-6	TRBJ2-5	CASSLWSSQETQYF	TGTGCCAGCAGCTTGTGGTCCAGCCAAGAGACCCAGTACTTC
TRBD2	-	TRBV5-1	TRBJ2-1	CASSLELAYNEQFF	TGCGCCAGCAGCTTGGAACTAGCGTACAATGAGCAGTTCTTC
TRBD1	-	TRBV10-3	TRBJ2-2	CAISDSGTGGAGELFF	TGTGCCATCAGTGATTCAGGGACAGGAGGAGCCGGGGAGCTGTTTTTT
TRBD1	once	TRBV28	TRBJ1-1	CASSLGTLGGVNTEAFF	TGTGCCAGCAGTTTAGGGACCCTAGGGGGCGTGAACACTGAAGCTTTCTTT
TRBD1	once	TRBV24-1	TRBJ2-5	CATSDRLPGQGLETQYF	TGTGCCACCAGTGACCGCCTTCCGGGACAGGGTTTAGAGACCCAGTACTTC
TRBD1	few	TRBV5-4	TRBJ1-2	CASRNRDRLNYGYTF	TGTGCCAGCAGGAACCGGGACAGGCTAAACTATGGCTACACCTTC
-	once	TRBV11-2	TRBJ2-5	CASSLGLQETQYF	TGTGCCAGCAGCTTAGGACTACAAGAGACCCAGTACTTC
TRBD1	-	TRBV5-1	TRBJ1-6	CASITHGGGSGSPLHF	TGCGCCAGCATCACCCACGGAGGGGGCTCTGGTTCACCCCTCCACTTT
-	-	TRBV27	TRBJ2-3	CASINPTSPGTYTDTQYF	TGTGCCAGCATTAACCCTACGAGCCCAGGCACCTACACAGATACGCAGTATTTT
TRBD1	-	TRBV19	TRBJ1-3	CASRGRDRANGNTIYF	TGTGCCAGTAGAGGTCGGGACAGGGCGAACGGAAACACCATATATTTT
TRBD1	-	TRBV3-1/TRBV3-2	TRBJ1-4	CASSRGQGGSEEKLFF	TGTGCCAGCAGCCGCGGACAGGGAGGGTCGGAGGAAAAACTGTTTTTT
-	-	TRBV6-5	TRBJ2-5	CASSPEGLETQYF	TGTGCCAGCAGTCCCGAGGGGCTAGAGACCCAGTACTTC
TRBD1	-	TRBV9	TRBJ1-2	CASSARTGGDYGYTF	TGTGCCAGCAGCGCACGGACAGGGGGCGACTATGGCTACACCTTC
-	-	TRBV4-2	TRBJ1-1	CASSQEAWTEAFF	TGTGCCAGCAGCCAAGAAGCCTGGACTGAAGCTTTCTTT
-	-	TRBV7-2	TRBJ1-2	CASSPRHKVYGYTF	TGTGCCAGCAGCCCACGACACAAAGTCTATGGCTACACCTTC
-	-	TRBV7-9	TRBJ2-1	CASSLGPQGSAFYNEQFF	TGTGCCAGCAGCCTCGGTCCTCAAGGATCCGCCTTTTACAATGAGCAGTTCTTC
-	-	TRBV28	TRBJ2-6	CASSSMGRGSGANVLTF	TGTGCCAGCAGTTCAATGGGCAGGGGTTCTGGGGCCAACGTCCTGACTTTC
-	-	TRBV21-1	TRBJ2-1	CASSKVAQGRDNEQFF	TGTGCCAGCAGCAAAGTGGCCCAGGGCCGGGACAATGAGCAGTTCTTC
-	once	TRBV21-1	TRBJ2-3	CASSKISPGLAGDDQSTDTQYF	TGTGCCAGCAGCAAGATAAGCCCGGGACTAGCGGGAGACGACCAAAGCACAGATACGCAGTATTTT
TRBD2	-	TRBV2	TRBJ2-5	CASSPGQRGTQYF	TGTGCCAGCAGTCCGGGCCAGCGGGGGACCCAGTACTTC
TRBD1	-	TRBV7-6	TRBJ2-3	CASSQGGQGQTQYF	TGTGCCAGCAGCCAAGGGGGACAGGGTCAGACGCAGTATTTT
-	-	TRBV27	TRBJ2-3	CASSARDGTTDTQYF	TGTGCCAGCAGTGCCCGGGACGGGACCACAGATACGCAGTATTTT
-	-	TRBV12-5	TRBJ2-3	CASGDRAGLGTQYF	TGTGCTAGTGGTGACAGAGCTGGGCTCGGTACGCAGTATTTT
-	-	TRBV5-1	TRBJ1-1	CASSWKDINTEAFF	TGCGCCAGCAGCTGGAAGGACATAAACACTGAAGCTTTCTTT
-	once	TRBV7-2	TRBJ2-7	CASSPQGPMSSYEQYF	TGTGCCAGCAGCCCCCAGGGGCCCATGAGCTCCTACGAGCAGTACTTC
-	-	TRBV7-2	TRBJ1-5	CASSLTRDGNQPQHF	TGTGCCAGCAGCTTAACAAGGGATGGCAATCAGCCCCAGCATTTT
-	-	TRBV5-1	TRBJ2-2	CASSLAGLRGTGELFF	TGCGCCAGCAGCTTGGCCGGGCTGCGGGGCACCGGGGAGCTGTTTTTT
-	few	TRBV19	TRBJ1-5	CASTSPGVSNQPQHF	TGTGCCAGTACCTCTCCAGGGGTAAGCAATCAGCCCCAGCATTTT
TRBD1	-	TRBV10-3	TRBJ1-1	CAISESTGKDTEAFF	TGTGCCATCAGTGAGTCGACAGGGAAGGACACTGAAGCTTTCTTT
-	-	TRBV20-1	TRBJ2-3	CSASAGYTQYF	TGCAGTGCCTCGGCGGGATATACGCAGTATTTT
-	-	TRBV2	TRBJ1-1	CASSPGEDTEAFF	TGTGCCAGCAGCCCGGGCGAGGACACTGAAGCTTTCTTT
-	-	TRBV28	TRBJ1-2	CASSLRVSGYTF	TGTGCCAGCAGTTTGAGGGTGTCTGGCTACACCTTC
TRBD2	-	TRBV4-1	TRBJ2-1	CASSPTLGASGYYNEQFF	TGCGCCAGCAGCCCCACGCTAGGTGCTAGCGGGTACTACAATGAGCAGTTCTTC
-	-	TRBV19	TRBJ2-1	CASSINLNVGEQFF	TGTGCCAGTAGTATAAATTTGAATGTCGGTGAGCAGTTCTTC
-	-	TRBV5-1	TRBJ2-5	CASSLGPLARGETQYF	TGCGCCAGCAGCTTAGGCCCTCTAGCGAGGGGAGAGACCCAGTACTTC
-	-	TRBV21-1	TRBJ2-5	CASSIRGGPQETQYF	TGTGCCAGCAGCATAAGAGGGGGACCCCAAGAGACCCAGTACTTC
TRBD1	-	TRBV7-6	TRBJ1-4	CASSLAVTGSEKLFF	TGTGCCAGCAGCTTAGCGGTGACAGGGAGTGAAAAACTGTTTTTT